The rows below give T cell receptor beta chains drawn from one sample of a study of blood T cell repertoires in COVID-19. TCRdb keeps only in-frame clones here, not all; method: immunoSEQ multiplex PCR. This sample yields fewer than 300,000 clones, of which roughly 90% are seen a single time; over 2% belongs to the top ten. Sequences were obtained from peripheral blood. The receptor set was obtained from a woman between 25 and 40 years old with COVID-19, enrolled during active disease. Each CDR3 is given with its conserved first and last residue. D genes are given only for firm matches. Clone size appears in some rows only: once, few, many, or a class for an expanded clone.

D,V,J,size,CDR3,DNA
.,TRBV5-6,TRBJ2-7,.,CASSFTGGYEQYF,TGTGCCAGCAGCTTTACAGGTGGTTACGAGCAGTACTTC
TRBD1,TRBV10-3,TRBJ1-1,.,CAIREGTGIGEAFF,TGTGCCATCAGGGAAGGGACAGGGATCGGTGAAGCTTTCTTT
.,TRBV15,TRBJ2-1,.,CATSRDTAGSRNEQFF,TGTGCCACCAGCAGAGATACGGCGGGAAGTAGGAATGAGCAGTTCTTC
.,TRBV29-1,TRBJ2-7,.,CSVEDHYRDPTGEQYF,TGCAGCGTTGAAGATCACTACAGGGATCCTACGGGGGAGCAGTACTTC
TRBD2,TRBV4-2,TRBJ2-3,many,CASSPLAGGVGTDTQYF,TGTGCCAGCAGCCCTCTAGCGGGAGGAGTGGGGACAGATACGCAGTATTTT
.,TRBV6-1,TRBJ2-7,.,CASSESFSYEQYF,TGTGCCAGCAGTGAATCGTTCTCCTACGAGCAGTACTTC
.,TRBV4-1,TRBJ1-1,once,CASSQERMAQRRTEAFF,TGCGCCAGCAGCCAAGAACGGATGGCACAGAGAAGGACTGAAGCTTTCTTT
TRBD1,TRBV24-1,TRBJ2-7,.,CATSRQGTYEQYF,TGTGCCACCAGTCGACAGGGGACCTACGAGCAGTACTTC
.,TRBV5-1,TRBJ2-1,.,CASSLITVATNEQFF,TGCGCCAGCAGCTTGATCACTGTAGCAACCAATGAGCAGTTCTTC
TRBD1,TRBV28,TRBJ2-7,.,CASSFRNAGTGLYEQYF,TGTGCCAGCAGTTTCCGAAACGCCGGGACAGGTCTATACGAGCAGTACTTC
TRBD2,TRBV9,TRBJ2-1,.,CASSGWTSGSYNEQFF,TGTGCCAGCAGCGGATGGACTAGCGGGAGTTACAATGAGCAGTTCTTC
TRBD1,TRBV19,TRBJ2-3,.,CASSTSGTVSTDTQYF,TGTGCCAGTAGTACCTCCGGGACAGTTTCCACAGATACGCAGTATTTT
.,TRBV6-1,TRBJ1-1,.,CASSEVGRNTEAFF,TGTGCCAGCAGTGAAGTGGGCCGGAACACTGAAGCTTTCTTT
.,TRBV5-1,TRBJ2-5,.,CASSLGTVEGETQYF,TGCGCCAGCAGCTTGGGGACAGTGGAAGGGGAGACCCAGTACTTC